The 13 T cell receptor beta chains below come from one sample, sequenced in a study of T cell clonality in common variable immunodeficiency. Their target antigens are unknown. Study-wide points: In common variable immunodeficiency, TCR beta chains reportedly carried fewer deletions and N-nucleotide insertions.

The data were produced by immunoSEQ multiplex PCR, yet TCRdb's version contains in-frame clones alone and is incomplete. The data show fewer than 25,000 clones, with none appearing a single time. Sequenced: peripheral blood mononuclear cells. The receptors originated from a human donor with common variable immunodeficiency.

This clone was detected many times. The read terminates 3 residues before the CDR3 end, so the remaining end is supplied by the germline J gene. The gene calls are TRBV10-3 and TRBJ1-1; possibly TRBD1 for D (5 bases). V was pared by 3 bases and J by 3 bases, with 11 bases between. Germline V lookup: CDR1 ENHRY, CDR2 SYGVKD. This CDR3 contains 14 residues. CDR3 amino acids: CAISDFGADTEAFF. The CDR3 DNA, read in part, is TGTGCCATCAGTGATTTTGGGGCAGACACTGAA.

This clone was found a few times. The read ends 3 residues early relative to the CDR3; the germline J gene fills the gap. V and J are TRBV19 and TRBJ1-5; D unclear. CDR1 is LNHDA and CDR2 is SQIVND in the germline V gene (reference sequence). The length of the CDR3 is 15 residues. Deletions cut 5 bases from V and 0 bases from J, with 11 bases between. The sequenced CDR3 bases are TGTGCCAGTAGTCCCAAACTATATAGCAATCAGCCC. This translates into CASSPKLYSNQP. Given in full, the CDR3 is CASSPKLYSNQPQHF.

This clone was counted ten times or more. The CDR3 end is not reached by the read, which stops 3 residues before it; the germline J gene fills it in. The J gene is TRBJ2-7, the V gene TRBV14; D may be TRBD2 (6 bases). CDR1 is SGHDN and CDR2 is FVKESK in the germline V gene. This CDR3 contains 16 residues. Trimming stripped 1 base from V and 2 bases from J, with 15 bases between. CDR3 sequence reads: CASSQAPRGSTYEQYF. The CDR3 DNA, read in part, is TGTGCCAGCAGCCAAGCCCCCCGGGGGTCCACCTACGAG.

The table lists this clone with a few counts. Here the CDR3 reads CSVDLGLQETQYF. The DNA read from the CDR3 is TGCAGCGTTGACCTCGGTCTCCAAGAGACC. This chain connects TRBV29-1 to TRBJ2-5; D not certain. The read ends 3 residues before the CDR3 terminus; that terminus is restored from the germline J gene. The germline V and J ends were trimmed by 3 bases and 1 base, with 9 bases remaining between them. The length of the CDR3 is 13 residues. From germline, CDR1 is SQVTM and CDR2 ANQGSEA.

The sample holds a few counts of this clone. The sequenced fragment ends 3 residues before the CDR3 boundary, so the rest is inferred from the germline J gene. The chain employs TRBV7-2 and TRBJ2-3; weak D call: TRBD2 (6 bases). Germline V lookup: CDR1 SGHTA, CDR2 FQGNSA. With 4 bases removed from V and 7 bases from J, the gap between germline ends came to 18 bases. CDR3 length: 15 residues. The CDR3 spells CASSSRVGGRHTQYF. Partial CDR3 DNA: TGTGCCAGCAGCTCGCGGGTGGGGGGTAGACATACG. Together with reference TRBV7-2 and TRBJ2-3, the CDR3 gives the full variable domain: GAGVSQSPSNKVTEKGKDVELRCDPISGHTALYWYRQSLGQGLEFLIYFQGNSAPDKSGLPSDRFSAERTGGSVSTLTIQRTQQEDSAVYLCASSSRVGGRHTQYFGPGTRLTVL.

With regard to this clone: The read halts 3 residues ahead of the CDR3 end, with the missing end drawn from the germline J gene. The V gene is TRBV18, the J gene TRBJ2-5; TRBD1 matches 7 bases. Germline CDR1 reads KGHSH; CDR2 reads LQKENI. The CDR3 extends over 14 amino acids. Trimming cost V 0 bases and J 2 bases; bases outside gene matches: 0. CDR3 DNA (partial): TGTGCCAGCTCACCACCGGGACAGCAAGAGACC. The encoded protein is CASSPPGQQET. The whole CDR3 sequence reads CASSPPGQQETQYF. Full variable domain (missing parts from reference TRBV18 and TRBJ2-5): NAGVMQNPRHLVRRRGQEARLRCSPMKGHSHVYWYRQLPEEGLKFMVYLQKENIIDESGMPKERFSAEFPKEGPSILRIQQVVRGDSAAYFCASSPPGQQETQYFGPGTRLLVL.

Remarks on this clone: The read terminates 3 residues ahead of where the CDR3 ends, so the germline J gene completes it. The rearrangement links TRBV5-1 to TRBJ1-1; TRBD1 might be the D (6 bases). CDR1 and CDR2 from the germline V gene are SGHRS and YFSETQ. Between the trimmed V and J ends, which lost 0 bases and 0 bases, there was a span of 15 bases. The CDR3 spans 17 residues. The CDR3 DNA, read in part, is TGCGCCAGCAGCTTGGTCAGGGGAGGGCGAATGAACACTGAA. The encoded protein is CASSLVRGGRMNTE. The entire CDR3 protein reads CASSLVRGGRMNTEAFF.

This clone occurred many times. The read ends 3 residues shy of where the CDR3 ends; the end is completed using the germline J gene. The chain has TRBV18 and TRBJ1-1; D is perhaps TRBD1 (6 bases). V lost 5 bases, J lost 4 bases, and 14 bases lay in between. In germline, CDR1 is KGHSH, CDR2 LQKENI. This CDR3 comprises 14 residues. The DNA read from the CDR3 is TGTGCCAGCTCAAACAGGGACGCGGGCACTGAA. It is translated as CASSNRDAGTE. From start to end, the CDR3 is CASSNRDAGTEAFF.

The CDR3 bases that were read are TGTGCCAGTCTACAGGGGGCCGACGGC. This codes for CASLQGADG. The whole CDR3 is CASLQGADGYTF. The chain joins TRBV7-9 to TRBJ1-2; 9 bases are a match to TRBD1. The read terminates 3 residues ahead of where the CDR3 ends, so the germline J gene completes it. The V gene's germline CDR1 is SEHNR and CDR2 FQNEAQ (reference sequence). This CDR3 has 12 amino acids.

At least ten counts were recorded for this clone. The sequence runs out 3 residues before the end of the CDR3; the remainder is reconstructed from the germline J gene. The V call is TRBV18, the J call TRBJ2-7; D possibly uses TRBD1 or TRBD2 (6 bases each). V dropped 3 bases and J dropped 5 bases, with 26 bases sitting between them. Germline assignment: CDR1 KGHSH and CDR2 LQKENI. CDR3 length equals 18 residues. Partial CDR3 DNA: TGTGCCAGCTCACCTCGCGGAGGGGGAGGTGGGGGATTCGACGAG. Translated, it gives CASSPRGGGGGGFDE. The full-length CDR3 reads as CASSPRGGGGGGFDEQYF.

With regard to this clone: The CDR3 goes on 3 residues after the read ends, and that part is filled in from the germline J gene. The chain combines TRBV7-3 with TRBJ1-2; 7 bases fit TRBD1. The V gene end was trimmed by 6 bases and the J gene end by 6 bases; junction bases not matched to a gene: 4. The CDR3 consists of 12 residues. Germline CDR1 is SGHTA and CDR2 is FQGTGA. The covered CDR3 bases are TGTGCCAGCAGTGGGCAGGGGGATGGC. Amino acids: CASSGQGDG. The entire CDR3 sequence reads CASSGQGDGYTF.

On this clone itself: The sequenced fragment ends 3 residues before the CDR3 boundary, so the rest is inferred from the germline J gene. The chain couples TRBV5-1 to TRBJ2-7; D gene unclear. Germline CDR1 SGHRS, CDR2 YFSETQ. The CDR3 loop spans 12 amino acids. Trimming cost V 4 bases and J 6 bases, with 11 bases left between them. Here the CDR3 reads CASSLSRGEQYF. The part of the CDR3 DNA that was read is TGCGCCAGCAGCCTTTCCCGAGGCGAG.

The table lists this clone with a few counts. CDR3 in amino acids: CASSLTGRHQPQHF. The sequenced CDR3 bases are TGTGCCAGCAGTCTGACAGGGCGCCATCAGCCC. The V gene is TRBV6-2 or TRBV6-3, the J gene TRBJ1-5; 7 bases align to TRBD1. The missing CDR3 end, 3 residues past where the read stops, is filled in from the germline J gene. The CDR3 is 14 amino acids. Germline values: CDR1 MNHEY, CDR2 SVGEGT. V shed 5 bases and J 5 bases; nucleotides not matched to a gene: 6.